This T cell receptor beta chain was identified in a study of T cell responses to AZD1222 COVID-19 vaccine. Study-wide points: Repertoires were collected only later (after the peak T cell response had occurred). At baseline, just five to seven AZD1222 recipients tested seropositive.

TCRdb keeps only in-frame clones here, not all; method: immunoSEQ multiplex PCR. The table has roughly 160,000 clones, 92% seen once. Turning to this clone: The antigen is unknown.

CDR3 size: 15 residues. Trimming removed 2 bases at V and 2 bases at J, with 14 bases between. CDR1 and CDR2 from the germline V gene are SGHKS and YYEKEE (reference sequence). This rearrangement joins TRBV5-5 to TRBJ2-7; D is uncertain. The receptor was isolated from an adult in good health. The specimen was peripheral blood, collected on day 0 of MenACWY control vaccination. The CDR3 DNA is TGTGCCAGCAGCTTAATTGGTCTACAAACCTACGAGCAGTACTTC. It encodes CASSLIGLQTYEQYF. Looking up the rest from reference TRBV5-5 and TRBJ2-7 gives the full variable domain: DAGVTQSPTHLIKTRGQQVTLRCSPISGHKSVSWYQQVLGQGPQFIFQYYEKEERGRGNFPDRFSARQFPNYSSELNVNALLLGDSALYLCASSLIGLQTYEQYFGPGTRLTVT.